Sequencing of this T cell receptor (beta chain) was carried out in a study of radiation and T cells in renal cell carcinoma. TCRdb's copy holds only in-frame clones and misses some; the assay was immunoSEQ multiplex PCR. The sample holds approximately 94,000 clones, approximately 80% seen once. Time point noted: baseline pretreatment blood. Treatment defined: 15 Gy SBRT to primary tumor, nephrectomy 4 weeks later. Blood was sampled at baseline, 2 weeks and 4 weeks after SBRT. Clear cell pathology was present in this patient's renal cell carcinoma. Study-level results: Pretreatment tumor biopsies were lacking, so baseline clonotypes are unknown. In blood, top tumor clones expanded by 2 weeks, shrinking by 4.

Germline V lookup: CDR1 SNHLY, CDR2 FYNNEI. V lost 4 bases, J lost 0 bases, and 25 bases lay in between. This CDR3 comprises 20 residues. Comment on this clone: Its antigen is unknown.

This TCR was sampled from a man in his fifties or sixties with renal cell carcinoma. Specimen: blood, collected from a patient whose treatment included radiotherapy and nephrectomy. V gene TRBV2 combines with J gene TRBJ1-3; no clear D gene. CDR3 bases: TGTGCCAGCAGTGGACCAAACCGAAACCACGGGTTGAGCTCTGGAAACACCATATATTTT. The encoded protein is CASSGPNRNHGLSSGNTIYF.